The 16 T cell receptor beta chains reported below all come from one sample, sequenced in a study of blood T cell repertoires in COVID-19. TCRdb's copy holds only in-frame clones and misses some; the assay was immunoSEQ multiplex PCR. The table shows roughly 140,000 clones, with 88% occurring only once. The sequenced sample consisted of peripheral blood. The receptors come from a man aged 45-65 years with active or convalescent COVID-19.

The rearrangement uses TRBV7-8 and TRBJ2-7; D ambiguous. The V and J ends lost 1 base and 2 bases respectively, with 6 bases between them. The length of the CDR3 is 13 residues. Germline V gene data show CDR1 as SGHVS and CDR2 as FQNEAQ. The CDR3 here is CASSLVAAYEQYF. CDR3 coding DNA: TGTGCCAGCAGCTTAGTGGCGGCCTACGAGCAGTACTTC.

The rearrangement uses TRBV24-1 and TRBJ2-5; D might be TRBD1 (7 bases). The CDR3 sequence is 17 residues long. Trimming pared 3 bases from V and 4 bases from J, leaving 20 bases between. Germline-derived CDR1 and CDR2 are KGHDR and SFDVKD. CDR3 nucleotides: TGTGCCACCAGTGATCCCGCTGTTGGAGGGGGCCGAGAGACCCAGTACTTC. As protein: CATSDPAVGGGRETQYF.

J is TRBJ2-5 and V is TRBV7-9, with TRBD1 as a possible D gene (5 bases). The CDR3 length is 19 residues. Germline assignment: CDR1 SEHNR and CDR2 FQNEAQ (reference sequence). Trimming took off 6 bases at V and 5 bases at J, with 31 bases between the two ends. The CDR3 DNA is TGTGCCAGCAGATTAAAGCCCATAGGCAGCCCAGGGAATCAGGAGACCCAGTACTTC. Its protein product is CASRLKPIGSPGNQETQYF.

The chain couples TRBV14 to TRBJ1-2, with D unclear. The CDR3 is 13 amino acids. The V end was cut by 1 base, the J end by 1 base, with 4 bases between. Germline V gives CDR1 SGHDN, CDR2 FVKESK. The CDR3 nucleotides are TGTGCCAGCAGCCAAGCAGATAACTATGGCTACACCTTC. Its translation: CASSQADNYGYTF.

The genes are TRBV5-6 and TRBJ2-7; D perhaps matches TRBD2 (6 bases). Germline V gives CDR1 SGHDT, CDR2 YYEEEE. V was trimmed by 4 bases and J by 4 bases, leaving 9 bases between them. This CDR3 has 12 residues. The CDR3 DNA reads TGTGCCAGCAGCCGACTAGGTTACGAGCAGTACTTC. Translating gives CASSRLGYEQYF.

The chain is built from TRBV19 and TRBJ1-3, with 7 bases that match TRBD1. The CDR3 contains 17 residues. The junction had 10 bases not matched to a gene; V was cut back by 5 bases and J by 0 bases. Germline CDR1 is LNHDA and CDR2 is SQIVND (reference sequence). CDR3 sequence: CASSPRGQASSGNTIYF. The DNA for the CDR3 is TGTGCCAGTAGTCCACGAGGACAGGCGAGCTCTGGAAACACCATATATTTT. Full variable domain (rest looked up from reference TRBV19 and TRBJ1-3): DGGITQSPKYLFRKEGQNVTLSCEQNLNHDAMYWYRQDPGQGLRLIYYSQIVNDFQKGDIAEGYSVSREKKESFPLTVTSAQKNPTAFYLCASSPRGQASSGNTIYFGEGSWLTVV.

This chain connects TRBV19 to TRBJ1-1, with D unresolved. Germline loops: CDR1 LNHDA, CDR2 SQIVND (reference sequence). V dropped 3 bases and J dropped 3 bases, with 11 bases sitting between them. This CDR3 has 14 amino acids. CDR3 nucleotides: TGTGCCAGTAGTATCTTACTAAGGTACACTGAAGCTTTCTTT. It specifies CASSILLRYTEAFF.

This sequence joins TRBV18 and TRBJ1-2, with D uncertain. The V end was cut by 6 bases, the J end by 6 bases, with 14 bases between. The CDR3 sequence is 13 residues long. CDR1 is KGHSH, CDR2 LQKENI, per germline. The chain's CDR3 is CASSLGPRDGYTF. The CDR3 DNA reads as TGTGCCAGCTCCTTGGGTCCTCGGGATGGCTACACCTTC.

V and J are TRBV27 and TRBJ1-1; D perhaps matches TRBD1 (5 bases). The CDR3 contains 14 residues. V was cut by 8 bases and J by 4 bases, with 17 bases left in between. Germline CDR1 reads MNHEY; CDR2 reads SMNVEV (reference sequence). The CDR3, as DNA: TGTGCCAGCGGGGACTATTCGGGGCCCACTGAAGCTTTCTTT. Translating gives CASGDYSGPTEAFF.

This sequence joins TRBV7-2 and TRBJ1-1, with a weak D call TRBD1 (6 bases). The ends were cut back, 2 bases at V and 5 bases at J, with 12 bases in the middle. Germline loops: CDR1 SGHTA, CDR2 FQGNSA. The CDR3 extends over 14 amino acids. CDR3: CASSLQGMGTEAFF. The DNA for the CDR3 is TGTGCCAGCAGCTTACAGGGGATGGGTACTGAAGCTTTCTTT.

This rearrangement joins TRBV5-4 to TRBJ2-3; 11 nucleotides align to TRBD1. Germline-derived CDR1 and CDR2 are SGHNT and YYREEE (reference sequence). V shed 1 base, J shed 3 bases, and the junction held 4 bases outside the gene matches. The CDR3 loop spans 16 amino acids. CDR3 sequence reads: CASSLRTGGPTDTQYF. DNA of the CDR3: TGTGCCAGCAGCTTGCGGACAGGGGGCCCGACAGATACGCAGTATTTT.

The V call is TRBV14, the J call TRBJ2-7; 10 nucleotides match TRBD2. The CDR3 loop spans 14 amino acids. CDR1 and CDR2 (germline): SGHDN, FVKESK. V dropped 1 base and J dropped 6; count of bases not matched to a gene: 3. This CDR3 reads CASSQGRLAGEQYF. Here the CDR3 DNA reads TGTGCCAGCAGCCAAGGGCGACTAGCGGGCGAGCAGTACTTC.

This clone was found many times. V and J are TRBV4-1 and TRBJ1-4, with D unresolved. The CDR3 has 15 amino acids. V shed 4 bases and J shed 4 bases, with 13 bases lying between them. Germline assignment: CDR1 MGHRA and CDR2 YSYEKL. CDR3 DNA sequence: TGCGCCAGCAGCCCCACGGGATTCGTTAATGAAAAACTGTTTTTT. Protein product: CASSPTGFVNEKLFF.

The chain employs TRBV14 and TRBJ2-3, with 7 bases identical to TRBD2. V lost 3 bases, J lost 1 base, and 4 bases stayed unmatched. The CDR3 is 15 residues long. The germline V gene has CDR1 SGHDN and CDR2 FVKESK. The CDR3 region has the DNA TGTGCCAGCAGCCAGTTCACTAGCGGCACAGATACGCAGTATTTT. Its translation is CASSQFTSGTDTQYF.

V usage is TRBV24-1 and J usage is TRBJ2-1; 10 positions agree with TRBD2. This CDR3 spans 16 amino acids. Germline V gene sequence: CDR1 KGHDR, CDR2 SFDVKD. Trimming removed 4 bases from V and 5 bases from J; junction bases left unmatched: 7. CDR3 coding DNA: TGTGCCACCAGTGACCCGACTAGCGGGTTTGACAATGAGCAGTTCTTC. Protein sequence: CATSDPTSGFDNEQFF.

The CDR3 nucleotides are TGCGCCAGCAGCCAAGATTCGGGCGGGACGTCCTACGAGCAGTACTTC. It is translated as CASSQDSGGTSYEQYF. The chain is built from TRBV4-1 and TRBJ2-7, with a weak D call TRBD2 (6 bases). The CDR3 has 16 residues. V dropped 0 bases and J dropped 1 base, with 13 bases sitting between them. CDR1 MGHRA and CDR2 YSYEKL come from the germline V gene.